The clone carrying this T cell receptor (beta chain) has ten or more counts. Its antigen is unidentified. TCRdb processed the 5' RACE reads anew with MiXCR; each CDR3 protein has one entry. The sample has about 150,000 distinct CDR3 sequences, under 4.5% seen once. These data come from a study of identical twins. The study's findings and limits: In cord blood, abundant beta clonotypes had fewer insertions; memory showed no trend. Beta out-of-frame sequences displayed a weaker excess of sharing between twins. The study found excess low generation probability among twin-shared out-of-frame alpha sequences.

V lost 7 bases, J lost 4 bases, and 17 bases lay in between. The CDR3 length is 15 residues. Sequences were obtained from memory T cells sorted from blood. This sequence joins TRBV12-3 or TRBV12-4 and TRBJ2-1, with D possibly being TRBD2 (6 bases). The sequence was obtained from a man aged 18-30 years in good health. DNA for the CDR3: TGTGCCAGCACCCTGGAGGGCCGCCCTTACAATGAGCAGTTCTTC. This sequence encodes CASTLEGRPYNEQFF.